Presented here are 24 T cell receptor beta chains from one specimen sequenced in a study of response to subunit inactivated influenza vaccine. TCRdb used MiXCR to reprocess the RT-PCR reads, holding one entry per CDR3 protein. The sample lists approximately 530,000 distinct CDR3 sequences, more than 7% seen once, with 13% in the top ten. Source: PBMCs from blood, taken around 2 years after vaccination. The receptor source for this set is a man aged 50-75 years who received an inactivated influenza vaccine.

This clonotype was found many times. The gene calls are TRBV4-1 and TRBJ1-3; D is uncertain. The CDR3 sequence is 16 residues long. From germline, CDR1 is MGHRA and CDR2 YSYEKL. V lost 0 bases to trimming and J lost 8 bases, with 17 bases between them. The CDR3: CASSQDWTRDMDTIYF. The CDR3 bases are TGCGCCAGCAGCCAAGATTGGACCAGAGATATGGACACCATATATTTT.

V is TRBV15 and J is TRBJ2-1; no firm D call. In germline, CDR1 is LNHNV, CDR2 YYDKDF (reference sequence). The length of the CDR3 is 15 residues. V was shortened by 4 bases and J by 7 bases, with 17 bases between the two germline ends. CDR3 bases: TGTGCCACCAGCAAAGAGATAGGAGCGCATAATGAGCAGTTCTTC. This gives the protein CATSKEIGAHNEQFF.

This clonotype was seen at least ten times. The J gene is TRBJ1-5, the V gene TRBV12-3 or TRBV12-4; maybe TRBD1 (6 bases). V lost 7 bases and J lost 0, with 13 bases in between. The CDR3 is 15 residues long. In DNA, the CDR3 is TGTGCCAGCACTACAGGACAGTATAGCAATCAGCCCCAGCATTTT. Protein: CASTTGQYSNQPQHF.

This clonotype was recorded many times. The chain couples TRBV12-3 or TRBV12-4 to TRBJ2-2; D ambiguous. The V and J ends lost 5 bases and 8 bases respectively, with 6 bases between them. The CDR3 consists of 11 residues. In nucleotides, the CDR3 is TGTGCCAGCAGTCCCCAGGGGGAGCTGTTTTTT. Its protein product is CASSPQGELFF.

The chain links TRBV10-1 to TRBJ2-7; 11 bases agree with TRBD1. Per germline, CDR1 WNHNN and CDR2 SYGVQD (reference sequence). V trimming: 3 bases; J trimming: 4 bases; junction bases outside the gene matches: 2. The CDR3 length is 14 residues. CDR3 in DNA: TGCGCCAGCAGTGAAGGGGACAGGGGGTACGAGCAGTACTTC. Translation: CASSEGDRGYEQYF.

DNA for the CDR3: TGTGCCAGCAGTGGACAGGGGGGTCACTACGAGCAGTACTTC. Translation: CASSGQGGHYEQYF. V and J are TRBV2 and TRBJ2-7; 9 bases agree with TRBD1. The CDR3 loop spans 14 amino acids. J gave up 3 bases and V 4 bases, and 4 bases lay outside the gene matches. Germline CDR1 reads SNHLY; CDR2 reads FYNNEI. The whole variable domain, filled in from reference TRBV2 and TRBJ2-7, reads EPEVTQTPSHQVTQMGQEVILRCVPISNHLYFYWYRQILGQKVEFLVSFYNNEISEKSEIFDDQFSVERPDGSNFTLKIRSTKLEDSAMYFCASSGQGGHYEQYFGPGTRLTVT.

The chain is built from TRBV4-1 and TRBJ2-3; D perhaps matches TRBD2 (5 bases). This CDR3 has 16 amino acids. Germline V gene data show CDR1 as MGHRA and CDR2 as YSYEKL. V was shortened by 5 bases and J by 4 bases, with 19 bases between the two germline ends. CDR3 amino acids: CASSSLVFLEADTQYF. Here the CDR3 DNA reads TGCGCCAGCAGCTCCCTCGTCTTCTTGGAGGCAGATACGCAGTATTTT.

This clonotype occurred a few times. V gene TRBV19 combines with J gene TRBJ2-3, with D uncertain. Germline values: CDR1 LNHDA, CDR2 SQIVND (reference sequence). This CDR3 has 14 residues. The V end lost 5 bases, the J end lost 11 bases, and 20 bases lay between the germline ends. CDR3 in DNA: TGTGCCAGTAGTCCCTCCCTTTCCAGGACCCAGCAGTATTTT. Amino acids: CASSPSLSRTQQYF.

This clonotype was recorded many times. The CDR3 sequence: CASTSGGGGSGELFF. The CDR3 DNA is TGTGCCAGCACCTCAGGGGGGGGCGGCTCCGGGGAGCTGTTTTTT. The J gene is TRBJ2-2, the V gene TRBV7-2, with D possibly called TRBD1 or TRBD2 (7 bases each). CDR3 length equals 15 residues. CDR1 and CDR2 from the germline V gene are SGHTA and FQGNSA. V was shortened by 7 bases and J by 6 bases, with 18 bases between the two germline ends.

This clonotype was found a few times. Here the CDR3 reads CASARAAPRPQHF. In DNA form, the CDR3 reads TGTGCCAGCGCGCGAGCCGCACCAAGGCCCCAGCATTTT. The rearrangement uses TRBV6-2 or TRBV6-3 and TRBJ1-5; no clear D gene. Trimming removed 8 bases from V and 9 bases from J, with 17 bases in between. This CDR3 has 13 amino acids. Per the germline V gene, CDR1 is MNHEY and CDR2 is SVGEGT.

This clonotype has a handful of counts. The V and J genes are TRBV20-1 and TRBJ2-7, with D perhaps TRBD1 or TRBD2 (7 bases each). The CDR3 is made up of 14 amino acids. Germline-derived CDR1 and CDR2 are DFQATT and SNEGSKA (reference sequence). This CDR3 is CSRSRGGLSYEQYF. The CDR3 DNA reads as TGCAGCCGGAGCAGGGGGGGGCTCTCCTACGAGCAGTACTTC.

This clonotype was picked up a small number of times. This chain links TRBV2 with TRBJ1-4; D may be TRBD1 (5 bases). The CDR3 sequence is 14 residues long. Germline values: CDR1 SNHLY, CDR2 FYNNEI. V was clipped by 3 bases and J by 3 bases, with 8 bases between them. CDR3 coding DNA: TGTGCCAGCAGTGACGGGGCGGCTAATGAAAAACTGTTTTTT. Translating it yields CASSDGAANEKLFF.

This clonotype was counted many times. The rearrangement joins TRBV20-1 to TRBJ2-1, with 8 bases aligning to TRBD2. In germline, CDR1 is DFQATT, CDR2 SNEGSKA (reference sequence). The CDR3 extends over 15 amino acids. The junction had 6 bases not matched to a gene; V was cut back by 2 bases and J by 3 bases. CDR3: CSARTSGSYYNEQFF. In DNA, the CDR3 is TGCAGTGCTAGAACTAGCGGCAGTTACTACAATGAGCAGTTCTTC.

The gene calls are TRBV20-1 and TRBJ2-7, with no clear D. The CDR3 extends over 12 amino acids. Germline V gene sequence: CDR1 DFQATT, CDR2 SNEGSKA (reference sequence). Trimming shortened V by 6 bases and J by 2 bases, and 11 bases separated the two germline ends. CDR3 protein: CSAALLPYEQYF. The CDR3 DNA follows: TGCAGTGCCGCCCTCCTTCCCTACGAGCAGTACTTC.

This clonotype was detected only a few times. V gene TRBV12-3 or TRBV12-4 combines with J gene TRBJ2-7; TRBD2 agrees at 8 bases. The V gene end was trimmed by 6 bases and the J gene end by 6 bases; junction bases not matched to a gene: 7. The CDR3 spans 13 residues. CDR3 nucleotides: TGTGCCAGCAGACCAAGCGGGGGAGGCGAGCAGTACTTC. Translation gives CASRPSGGGEQYF.

This clonotype was detected many times. J is TRBJ2-1 and V is TRBV5-5; 9 bases fit TRBD1. CDR3 length equals 15 residues. V trimming: 0 bases; J trimming: 4 bases; junction bases outside the gene matches: 2. Germline loops: CDR1 SGHKS, CDR2 YYEKEE (reference sequence). The CDR3 is CASSLGDRVYNEQFF. As DNA, the CDR3 is TGTGCCAGCAGCTTGGGGGACAGGGTTTACAATGAGCAGTTCTTC.

CDR3 sequence: CASSPTSTRSSYEQYF. For the CDR3, the DNA is TGTGCCAGCAGCCCCACTAGTACACGGAGCTCCTACGAGCAGTACTTC. The chain links TRBV4-2 to TRBJ2-7; possibly TRBD2 for D (5 bases). The ends were cut back, 4 bases at V and 0 bases at J, with 16 bases in the middle. The length of the CDR3 is 16 residues. The germline gives CDR1 LGHNA, CDR2 YNFKEQ.

V and J are TRBV12-3 or TRBV12-4 and TRBJ2-7, with a weak D call TRBD2 (6 bases). This CDR3 contains 14 residues. V was shortened by 6 bases and J by 4 bases, with 16 bases between the two germline ends. CDR3 region: CASSKPGLEYEQYF. DNA for the CDR3: TGTGCCAGCAGCAAGCCGGGACTGGAGTACGAGCAGTACTTC.

This clonotype was observed many times. The chain joins TRBV11-2 to TRBJ2-1; 13 bases line up with TRBD2. Germline V gene data show CDR1 as SGHAT and CDR2 as FQNNGV. V was clipped by 2 bases and J by 7 bases; unmatched bases: 2. The CDR3 is 15 residues long. This chain's CDR3 is CASSLMGLAGNEQFF. The CDR3 nucleotides read TGTGCCAGCAGCTTAATGGGACTAGCGGGAAATGAGCAGTTCTTC.

CDR3 protein: CASSFPPRGTSGRGRIYNEQFF. Written as DNA, the CDR3 is TGTGCCAGCAGCTTTCCCCCCAGGGGGACTAGCGGGAGAGGGAGGATTTACAATGAGCAGTTCTTC. V and J are TRBV7-2 and TRBJ2-1; 14 nucleotides match TRBD2. CDR1 is SGHTA and CDR2 is FQGNSA in the germline V gene. The CDR3 loop spans 22 amino acids. V shed 3 bases and J 4 bases; nucleotides not matched to a gene: 20.

This sequence joins TRBV6-5 and TRBJ2-6; TRBD1 aligns across 9 bases. Per germline, CDR1 MNHEY and CDR2 SVGAGI. This CDR3 comprises 18 residues. V was pared by 0 bases and J by 0 bases, with 3 bases of the junction left unmatched. The DNA for the CDR3 is TGTGCCAGCAGTTACTCGGGACAGGGCAGCTCTGGGGCCAACGTCCTGACTTTC. This codes for CASSYSGQGSSGANVLTF.

The sample holds many counts of this clonotype. The chain recombines TRBV9 with TRBJ1-1; 8 bases match TRBD1. CDR3 size: 15 residues. V was clipped by 3 bases and J by 1 base; unmatched bases: 5. Per the germline V gene, CDR1 is SGDLS and CDR2 is YYNGEE. DNA of the CDR3: TGTGCCAGCAGCGGGCGACAGGGGCCGAACACTGAAGCTTTCTTT. Protein: CASSGRQGPNTEAFF.

This clonotype was recorded at least ten times. The rearrangement links TRBV7-9 to TRBJ2-1; D is unresolved. Germline-derived CDR1 and CDR2 are SEHNR and FQNEAQ (reference sequence). With 2 bases removed from V and 8 bases from J, the gap between germline ends came to 4 bases. CDR3 size: 11 residues. The CDR3 protein is CASSLTHEQFF. The CDR3 DNA reads TGTGCCAGCAGCTTAACCCATGAGCAGTTCTTC.

The gene calls are TRBV7-2 and TRBJ1-1; no definite D call. Trimming cost V 3 bases and J 2 bases, with 7 bases left between them. Germline-derived CDR1 and CDR2 are SGHTA and FQGNSA. The CDR3 totals 13 residues. In nucleotides, the CDR3 is TGTGCCAGCAGCTTTCTGGTTAACACTGAAGCTTTCTTT. Translation: CASSFLVNTEAFF.